This T cell receptor beta chain was sequenced during a study of CD4+ T cells in melanoma (dated by TCRdb to between 2021 and 2023). As for the study more broadly: Neoantigen-specific CD4+ T cells in human melanoma were what the study investigated.

Notes on this clone: Its antigen is unknown. Base qualities are missing; no much larger clone stands one base away.

The library was obtained by the immunoSEQ multiplex PCR assay. In its TCRdb copy, this immuneACCESS table keeps in-frame sequences only and misses some clones. Where compared with another copy, unresolved V genes explain less than half of these, and the others have no known cause. In this sample the table shows 90,000 to 130,000 clones, roughly 90% of which occur a single time. The ten largest account for 3% to 4% of the sample. The donors were people with melanoma. The CDR3, cysteine through phenylalanine, is 18 amino acids long. Solely the CDR3 DNA is kept, with 54 bases framed from the first base. V is cut by 0 bases and J by 3 bases, and the space between the germline ends is 17 bases. CDR1 and CDR2 are read off the germline V gene as SGHVS and FQNEAQ. Study-wide conclusions, independent of this receptor: Neoantigen-specific CD4+ T cells in melanoma were reported to have a range of differentiation states. The report described a correlation between neoantigen-specific CD4+ T cells and the function of CD8+ T cells, macrophages and B cells.

The receptor chain draws on TRBV7-8 and TRBJ2-2; the best D guess is TRBD1, with 6 bases matching. The sequencing sample was made of peripheral blood. The receptor's source is a human donor with melanoma. CDR3 region: CASSLAGFGDTYTGELFF. The DNA sequence reads TGTGCCAGCAGCTTAGCGGGTTTTGGGGACACCTACACCGGGGAGCTGTTTTTT.